The clone carrying this T cell receptor (beta chain) showed up just once. These data come from a study of blood T cell repertoires in COVID-19. Whole-study context: Sites in the United States, Italy and Spain provided acute and convalescent COVID-19 samples. T cells, B-cell-depleted T cells, or PBMCs provided the cDNA or gDNA that served as material.

Original analysis: The authors estimated nucleated cell counts from reference gene primer amplification. The protocol was immunoSEQ multiplex PCR, while the TCRdb copy is restricted to in-frame clones and leaves out a portion. V, J and clone size derive from that table, while D and trimming were established from the DNA sequence. The table records 150,000 to 200,000 clones, 85% of them present only once. The length of the CDR3 is 16 residues. Germline V gene data show CDR1 as KGHSH and CDR2 as LQKENI. V lost 0 bases, J lost 4 bases, and 15 bases lay in between. The genes are TRBV18 and TRBJ2-5; TRBD2 is a possible D gene (7 bases). This TCR was recovered from a human donor with acute or convalescent COVID-19. The donor label of this sample is uncertain. The sample consisted of peripheral blood. DNA of the CDR3: TGTGCCAGCTCACCACCAGGGGGGGTACCCTCAGAGACCCAGTACTTC. It specifies CASSPPGGVPSETQYF.